This entry concerns a single TCR beta chain. What it recognizes is unknown. Additional DNA sequences in this sample encode the identical CDR3. This sample stems from a study of cytomegalovirus exposure and HLA in healthy donors. Study background: One earlier analysis, a look at about 179 million T cells, found some 100 million unique TCR beta sequences.

PCR primers comprised 60 Vbeta and 13 Jbeta primers. The assay was immunoSEQ multiplex PCR, and TCRdb's table has in-frame clones only and misses some. The repertoire holds 140,000 to 150,000 clones, with roughly 80% as singletons. CDR1 and CDR2 from the germline V gene are MNHNS and SASEGT. The CDR3 contains 14 residues. V shed 5 bases and J 5 bases; nucleotides not matched to a gene: 8. General study results and limits: Excluded were some V segments that proved indistinguishable, including TRBV6-2 and TRBV6-3. Sequencing had likely introduced a cluster of highly shared sequence variants as an artifact. Versus the roughly 700-donor mean, an Asian-associated ancestry cluster reportedly showed fewer N-insertions in a later analysis.

The rearrangement uses TRBV6-1 and TRBJ1-1; TRBD1 agrees at 7 bases. Material: PBMCs. This clonotype originated in a woman between 40 and 55 years old in good health and CMV-seropositive. In nucleotides, the CDR3 is TGTGCCAGCAGTTTAGACAGGGTAAGGACTGAAGCTTTCTTT. This translates into CASSLDRVRTEAFF.